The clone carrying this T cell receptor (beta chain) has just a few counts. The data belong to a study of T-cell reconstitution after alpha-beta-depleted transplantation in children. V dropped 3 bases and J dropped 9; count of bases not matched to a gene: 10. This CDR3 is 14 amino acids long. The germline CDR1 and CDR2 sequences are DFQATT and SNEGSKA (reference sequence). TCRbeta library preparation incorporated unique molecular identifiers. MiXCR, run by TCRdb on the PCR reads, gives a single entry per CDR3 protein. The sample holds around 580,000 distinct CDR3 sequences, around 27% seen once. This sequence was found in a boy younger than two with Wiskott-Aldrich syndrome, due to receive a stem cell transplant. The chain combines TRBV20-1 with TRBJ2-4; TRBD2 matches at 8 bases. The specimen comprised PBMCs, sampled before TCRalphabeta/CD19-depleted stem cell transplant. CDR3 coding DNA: TGCAGTGCTAGGGGAGCGGGAGCCGGAGGCATTCAGTACTTC. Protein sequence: CSARGAGAGGIQYF.